The T cell receptor beta chain under discussion was sequenced for a study of neurological immune-mediated disorders. A total of 2 million PBMCs stored at -80 degrees C provided the unsorted libraries. The cDNA was generated by 5'RACE with 10-nucleotide random UMIs. Every sequencing run produced over 170 million TCR-beta sequences that came from 15-18 subjects. TCRdb recomputed calls from the 5' RACE reads with MiXCR, one row per CDR3 protein. The table shows some 60,000 distinct CDR3 sequences, with over 3.5% occurring only once. This CDR3 is built from 16 residues. Germline assignment: CDR1 SGHTA and CDR2 FQGNSA. V was trimmed by 2 bases and J by 7 bases, leaving 15 bases between them.

The source material was PBMCs. The chain uses TRBV7-2 and TRBJ1-6; weak D call: TRBD1 (5 bases). This TCR came from a woman between 50 and 59 years old with multiple sclerosis. CDR3 nucleotide sequence: TGTGCCAGCAGCTTATGGGGGGGTATAAGAAATTCACCCCTCCACTTT. Translating gives CASSLWGGIRNSPLHF.